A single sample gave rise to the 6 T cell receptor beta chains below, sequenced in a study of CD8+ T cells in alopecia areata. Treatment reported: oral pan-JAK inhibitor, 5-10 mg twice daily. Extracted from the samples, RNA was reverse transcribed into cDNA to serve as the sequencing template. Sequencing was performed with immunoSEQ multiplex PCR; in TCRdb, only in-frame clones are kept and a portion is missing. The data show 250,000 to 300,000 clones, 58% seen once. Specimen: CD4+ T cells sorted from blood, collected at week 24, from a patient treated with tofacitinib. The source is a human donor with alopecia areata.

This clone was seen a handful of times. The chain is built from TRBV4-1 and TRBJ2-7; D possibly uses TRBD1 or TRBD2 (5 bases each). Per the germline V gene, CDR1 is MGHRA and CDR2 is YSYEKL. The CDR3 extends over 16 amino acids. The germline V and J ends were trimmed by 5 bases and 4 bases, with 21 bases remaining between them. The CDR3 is CASSFRNQGEGYEQYF. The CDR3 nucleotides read TGCGCCAGCAGCTTTAGAAATCAGGGAGAAGGATACGAGCAGTACTTC.

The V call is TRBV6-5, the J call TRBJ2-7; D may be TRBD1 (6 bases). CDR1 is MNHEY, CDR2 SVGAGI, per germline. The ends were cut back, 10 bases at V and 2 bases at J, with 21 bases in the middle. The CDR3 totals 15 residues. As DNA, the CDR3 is TGTGCCACCCGTCCGAGCAGGGGATGGGCCTACGAGCAGTACTTC. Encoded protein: CATRPSRGWAYEQYF.

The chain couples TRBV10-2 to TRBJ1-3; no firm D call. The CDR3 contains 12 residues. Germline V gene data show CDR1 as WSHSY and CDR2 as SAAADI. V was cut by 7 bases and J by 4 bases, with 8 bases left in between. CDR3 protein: CASKGYGNTIYF. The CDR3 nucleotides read TGCGCCAGCAAGGGATACGGAAACACCATATATTTT.

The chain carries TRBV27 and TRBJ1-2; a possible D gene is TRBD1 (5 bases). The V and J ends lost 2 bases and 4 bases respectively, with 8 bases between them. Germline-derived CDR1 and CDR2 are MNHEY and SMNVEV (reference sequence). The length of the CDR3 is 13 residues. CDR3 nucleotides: TGTGCCAGCAGTTTACGCGGGACCTATGGCTACACCTTC. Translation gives CASSLRGTYGYTF.

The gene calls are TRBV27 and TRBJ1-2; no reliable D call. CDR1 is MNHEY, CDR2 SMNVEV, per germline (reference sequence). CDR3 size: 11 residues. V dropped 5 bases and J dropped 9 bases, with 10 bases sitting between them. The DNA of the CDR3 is TGTGCCAGCAGTACCCGGACCAGCTACACCTTC. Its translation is CASSTRTSYTF.

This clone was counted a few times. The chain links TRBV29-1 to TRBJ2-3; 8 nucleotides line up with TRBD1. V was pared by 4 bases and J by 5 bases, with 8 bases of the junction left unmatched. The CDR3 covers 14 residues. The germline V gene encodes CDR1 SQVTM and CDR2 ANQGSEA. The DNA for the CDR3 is TGCAGCGTTGCAAGGACAGGGTCATTAGATACGCAGTATTTT. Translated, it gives CSVARTGSLDTQYF.